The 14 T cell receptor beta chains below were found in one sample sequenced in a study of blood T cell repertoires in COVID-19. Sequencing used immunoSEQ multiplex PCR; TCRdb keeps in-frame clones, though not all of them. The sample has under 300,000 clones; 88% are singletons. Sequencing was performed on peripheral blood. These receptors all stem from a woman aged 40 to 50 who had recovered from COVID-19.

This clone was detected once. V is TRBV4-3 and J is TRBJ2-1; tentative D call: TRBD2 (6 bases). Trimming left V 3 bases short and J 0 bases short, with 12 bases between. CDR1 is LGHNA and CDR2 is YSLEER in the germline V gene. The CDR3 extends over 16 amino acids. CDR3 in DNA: TGCGCCAGCAGCCAGCGGGGCGATAGCTCCTACAATGAGCAGTTCTTC. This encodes CASSQRGDSSYNEQFF.

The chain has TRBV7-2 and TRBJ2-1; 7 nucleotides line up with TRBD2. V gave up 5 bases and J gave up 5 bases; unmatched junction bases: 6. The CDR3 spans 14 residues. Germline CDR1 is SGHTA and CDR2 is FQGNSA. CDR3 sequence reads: CASSPRDYNNEQFF. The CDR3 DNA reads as TGTGCCAGCAGCCCTCGGGACTACAACAATGAGCAGTTCTTC.

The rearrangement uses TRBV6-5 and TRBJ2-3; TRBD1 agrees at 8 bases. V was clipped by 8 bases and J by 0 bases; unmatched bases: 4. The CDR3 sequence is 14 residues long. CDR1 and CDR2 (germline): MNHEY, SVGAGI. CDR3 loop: CASRRDRSTDTQYF. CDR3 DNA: TGTGCCAGCCGGCGGGACAGGAGCACAGATACGCAGTATTTT.

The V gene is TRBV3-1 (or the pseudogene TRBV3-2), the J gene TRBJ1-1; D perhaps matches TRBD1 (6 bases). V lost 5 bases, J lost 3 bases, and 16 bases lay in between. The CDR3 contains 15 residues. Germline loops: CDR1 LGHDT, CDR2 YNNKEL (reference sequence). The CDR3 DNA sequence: TGTGCCAGCAGCGCAAGCCACAGGGTTGACACTGAAGCTTTCTTT. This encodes CASSASHRVDTEAFF.

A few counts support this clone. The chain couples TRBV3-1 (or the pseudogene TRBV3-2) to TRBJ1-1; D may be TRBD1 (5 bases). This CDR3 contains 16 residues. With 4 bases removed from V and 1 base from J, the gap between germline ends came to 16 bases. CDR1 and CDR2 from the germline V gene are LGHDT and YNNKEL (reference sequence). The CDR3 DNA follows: TGTGCCAGCAGCCCCCCGGCAGGTCAGGGGAACACTGAAGCTTTCTTT. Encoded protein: CASSPPAGQGNTEAFF.

This chain's CDR3 is CASSGLVTSYEQYF. CDR3 nucleotide sequence: TGTGCCAGCAGTGGACTAGTCACCTCCTACGAGCAGTACTTC. The chain links TRBV2 to TRBJ2-7, with D possibly being TRBD2 (6 bases). In germline, CDR1 is SNHLY, CDR2 FYNNEI. CDR3 length: 14 residues. Trimming pared 4 bases from V and 0 bases from J, leaving 10 bases between.

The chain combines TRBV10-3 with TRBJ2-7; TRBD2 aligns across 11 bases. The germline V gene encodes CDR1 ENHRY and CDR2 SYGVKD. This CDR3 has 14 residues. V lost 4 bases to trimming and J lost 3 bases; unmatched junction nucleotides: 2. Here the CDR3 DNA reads TGTGCCATCAGTGTCACTAGCGGGAGCTACGAGCAGTACTTC. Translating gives CAISVTSGSYEQYF.

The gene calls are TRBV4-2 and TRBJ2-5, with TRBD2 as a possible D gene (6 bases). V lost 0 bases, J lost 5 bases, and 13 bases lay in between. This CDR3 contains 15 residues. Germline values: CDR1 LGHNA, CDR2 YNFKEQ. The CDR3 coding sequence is TGTGCCAGCAGCCAAGAACCCGGGGGTCGGGAGACCCAGTACTTC. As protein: CASSQEPGGRETQYF.

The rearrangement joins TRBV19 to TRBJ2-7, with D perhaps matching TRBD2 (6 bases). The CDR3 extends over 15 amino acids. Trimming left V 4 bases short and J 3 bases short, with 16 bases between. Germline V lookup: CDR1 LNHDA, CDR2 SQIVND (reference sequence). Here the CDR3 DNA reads TGTGCCAGTAGTACCCCCCCCGGAGGGCTCTACGAGCAGTACTTC. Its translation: CASSTPPGGLYEQYF.

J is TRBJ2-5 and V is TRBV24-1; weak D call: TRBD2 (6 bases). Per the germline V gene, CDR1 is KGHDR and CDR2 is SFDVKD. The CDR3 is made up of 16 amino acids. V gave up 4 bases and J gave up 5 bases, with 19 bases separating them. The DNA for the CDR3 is TGTGCCACCAGTGACACAAGGGCGGGGCTAGGGGAGACCCAGTACTTC. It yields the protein CATSDTRAGLGETQYF.

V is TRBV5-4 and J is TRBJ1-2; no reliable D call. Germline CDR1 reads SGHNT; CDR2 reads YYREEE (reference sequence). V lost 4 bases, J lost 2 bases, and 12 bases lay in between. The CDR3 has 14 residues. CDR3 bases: TGTGCCAGCAGCCCCGGACGGGAGAACTATGGCTACACCTTC. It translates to CASSPGRENYGYTF.

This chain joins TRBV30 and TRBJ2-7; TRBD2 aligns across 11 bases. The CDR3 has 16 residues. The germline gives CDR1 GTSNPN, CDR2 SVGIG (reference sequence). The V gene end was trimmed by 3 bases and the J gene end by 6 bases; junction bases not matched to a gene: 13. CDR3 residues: CAWRSGTSGWGREQYF. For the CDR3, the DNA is TGTGCCTGGAGGTCCGGGACTAGCGGCTGGGGGCGCGAGCAGTACTTC.

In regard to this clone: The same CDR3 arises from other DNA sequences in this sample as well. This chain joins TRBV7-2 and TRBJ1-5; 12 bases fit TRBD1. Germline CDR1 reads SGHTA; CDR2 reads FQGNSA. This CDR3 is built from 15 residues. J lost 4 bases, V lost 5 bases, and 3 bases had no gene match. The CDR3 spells CASSPGQGANQPQHF. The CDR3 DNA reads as TGTGCCAGCAGCCCGGGACAGGGGGCGAATCAGCCCCAGCATTTT.

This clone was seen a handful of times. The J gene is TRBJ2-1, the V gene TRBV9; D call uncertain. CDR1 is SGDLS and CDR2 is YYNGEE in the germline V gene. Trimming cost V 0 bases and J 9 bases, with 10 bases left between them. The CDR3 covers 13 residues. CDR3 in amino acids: CASSVAVPGEQFF. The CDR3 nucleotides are TGTGCCAGCAGCGTAGCTGTTCCGGGTGAGCAGTTCTTC.